This TCR beta chain was sequenced in a study of cytomegalovirus exposure and HLA in healthy donors. Unmatched junction bases numbered 6, after V lost 6 bases and J lost 7 bases. The CDR3 loop spans 13 amino acids. CDR1 and CDR2 (germline): MNHNS, SASEGT. Study-wide points: For presence/absence analyses, sequencing depth was assumed to be roughly uniform across donors.

60 Vbeta and 13 Jbeta primers were used in PCR. Using immunoSEQ multiplex PCR, the repertoire was profiled, and TCRdb retains in-frame clones only, with some absent. Found here are 100,000 or so clones, around two thirds of them singletons; the top ten hold less than 4.5%. Healthy people donating bone marrow made up the donors. As concerns this clone: Antigen: not known.

V and J are TRBV6-1 and TRBJ1-5, with TRBD1 matching 7 bases. The sample taken for sequencing was PBMCs. This clonotype was obtained from a man under 40 in good health and CMV-seropositive. In DNA form, the CDR3 reads TGTGCCAGCAGCCAAGACAGGGTCCAGCCCCAGCATTTT. It translates to CASSQDRVQPQHF.